This T cell receptor beta chain comes out of a study of T cell responses to AZD1222 COVID-19 vaccine. Study outcomes and limitations: Repertoires were obtained only post-peak T cell response.

Comment on this clone: Antigen unknown.

Profiled with immunoSEQ multiplex PCR; TCRdb holds only in-frame clones, not every one. The data show 140,000 to 150,000 clones, about 93% seen once. Trimming took off 3 bases at V and 2 bases at J, with 8 bases between the two ends. The CDR3 consists of 13 residues. Germline CDR1 reads DFQATT; CDR2 reads SNEGSKA (reference sequence). This receptor was obtained from an adult in good health. Specimen: peripheral blood, collected on day 0 of AZD1222 vaccination. This chain links TRBV20-1 with TRBJ1-5, with a weak D call TRBD1 (6 bases). CDR3 DNA sequence: TGCAGTGCTAGTACAGGGCGCAATCAGCCCCAGCATTTT. Encoded protein: CSASTGRNQPQHF.